These 30 T cell receptor beta chains were all obtained from the same sample, sequenced in a study of blood T cell repertoires in COVID-19. Sequencing was performed with immunoSEQ multiplex PCR; in TCRdb, only in-frame clones are kept and a portion is missing. This table has 100,000 or so clones, 85% to 90% appearing once. Sequenced sample: peripheral blood. The source is a human donor in a cohort sampled during active COVID-19.

As for this clone: The sample holds other DNA sequences that translate to the same CDR3. The genes are TRBV7-2 and TRBJ2-7; 9 bases line up with TRBD2. The CDR3 contains 13 residues. From germline, CDR1 is SGHTA and CDR2 FQGNSA. Trimming removed 3 bases from V and 3 bases from J; junction bases left unmatched: 0. CDR3 sequence: CASSLTSGYEQYF. The CDR3 region has the DNA TGTGCCAGCAGCTTGACTAGCGGCTACGAGCAGTACTTC. Full variable domain (outside the CDR3, taken from reference TRBV7-2 and TRBJ2-7): GAGVSQSPSNKVTEKGKDVELRCDPISGHTALYWYRQSLGQGLEFLIYFQGNSAPDKSGLPSDRFSAERTGGSVSTLTIQRTQQEDSAVYLCASSLTSGYEQYFGPGTRLTVT.

The J gene is TRBJ2-7, the V gene TRBV7-9, with 9 bases matching TRBD1. The V and J ends lost 5 bases and 1 base, in that order; junction bases with no gene match: 12. Germline V lookup: CDR1 SEHNR, CDR2 FQNEAQ (reference sequence). This CDR3 is built from 17 residues. The CDR3 region has the DNA TGTGCCAGCAGCCCTCTGCTAGGGACAGGGTTTTCCTACGAGCAGTACTTC. Its translation: CASSPLLGTGFSYEQYF.

The chain recombines TRBV5-1 with TRBJ2-3, with TRBD1 matching 10 bases. CDR1 is SGHRS, CDR2 YFSETQ, per germline. The CDR3 is 14 residues long. Unmatched junction bases numbered 5, after V lost 4 bases and J lost 6 bases. The CDR3 region is CASSPTGGVDTQYF. CDR3 sequence (DNA): TGCGCCAGCAGCCCGACAGGGGGCGTTGATACGCAGTATTTT. The whole variable domain, filled in from reference TRBV5-1 and TRBJ2-3, reads KAGVTQTPRYLIKTRGQQVTLSCSPISGHRSVSWYQQTPGQGLQFLFEYFSETQRNKGNFPGRFSGRQFSNSRSEMNVSTLELGDSALYLCASSPTGGVDTQYFGPGTRLTVL.

DNA for the CDR3: TGTGCCAGCAGCAAAGTCGGGACAGGGCCTAATCCCGGGGAGACCCAGTACTTC. As protein: CASSKVGTGPNPGETQYF. This chain joins TRBV21-1 and TRBJ2-5; TRBD1 is the table's D call and was not checked against the DNA. TRBV21-1 has pseudogene status. The CDR3 consists of 18 residues.

The V and J genes are TRBV5-1 and TRBJ2-3; D is uncertain. From germline, CDR1 is SGHRS and CDR2 YFSETQ. The CDR3 spans 18 residues. Trimming removed 0 bases from V and 2 bases from J, with 19 bases in between. CDR3 coding DNA: TGCGCCAGCAGCTTGGGACCCCTGAGAGCGTTGGCCACAGATACGCAGTATTTT. Protein sequence: CASSLGPLRALATDTQYF.

This rearrangement joins TRBV5-1 to TRBJ2-5; 13 bases align to TRBD2. The CDR3 sequence is 17 residues long. Germline V gives CDR1 SGHRS, CDR2 YFSETQ. After removal of 2 bases from V and 4 bases from J, the junction contained 8 bases not matched to a gene. CDR3 amino acids: CASSFGLAGVGIETQYF. The CDR3 region has the DNA TGCGCCAGCAGCTTCGGACTAGCGGGAGTGGGAATAGAGACCCAGTACTTC.

The chain uses TRBV5-1 and TRBJ2-7, with 8 bases aligning to TRBD1. Germline V gene data show CDR1 as SGHRS and CDR2 as YFSETQ. V trimming: 0 bases; J trimming: 3 bases; junction bases outside the gene matches: 2. The length of the CDR3 is 14 residues. The CDR3 DNA reads as TGCGCCAGCAGCTTGGGACAGGGGATCTACGAGCAGTACTTC. Translating it yields CASSLGQGIYEQYF.

The rearrangement uses TRBV20-1 and TRBJ2-7, with 7 bases matching TRBD1. The CDR3 spans 15 residues. V shed 3 bases, J shed 5 bases, and the junction held 13 bases outside the gene matches. Germline V gives CDR1 DFQATT, CDR2 SNEGSKA (reference sequence). CDR3 DNA: TGCAGTGCTAGTGCCCCGGGCAGGGGGTCGCACGAGCAGTACTTC. This gives the protein CSASAPGRGSHEQYF.

J is TRBJ2-7 and V is TRBV5-4, with 8 positions matching TRBD1. CDR3 size: 14 residues. Germline CDR1 is SGHNT and CDR2 is YYREEE (reference sequence). The V gene end was trimmed by 3 bases and the J gene end by 0 bases; junction bases not matched to a gene: 2. CDR3 loop: CASSSTGGSYEQYF. DNA of the CDR3: TGTGCCAGCAGCTCAACAGGGGGCTCCTACGAGCAGTACTTC. The whole variable domain, remainder taken from reference TRBV5-4 and TRBJ2-7, is ETGVTQSPTHLIKTRGQQVTLRCSSQSGHNTVSWYQQALGQGPQFIFQYYREEENGRGNFPPRFSGLQFPNYSSELNVNALELDDSALYLCASSSTGGSYEQYFGPGTRLTVT.

This chain links TRBV7-2 with TRBJ2-7; possible D gene TRBD1, 6 bases. The CDR3 is made up of 14 amino acids. Germline-derived CDR1 and CDR2 are SGHTA and FQGNSA. The germline V and J ends were trimmed by 5 bases and 2 bases, with 13 bases remaining between them. The CDR3 DNA reads as TGTGCCAGCAGCGTACGACAGGCTCCCTACGAGCAGTACTTC. Translated, it gives CASSVRQAPYEQYF.

This rearrangement joins TRBV19 to TRBJ2-3; no clear D gene. V shed 7 bases and J shed 0 bases, with 14 bases lying between them. Germline V CDR1 and CDR2: LNHDA, SQIVND (reference sequence). The CDR3 totals 15 residues. CDR3 nucleotide sequence: TGTGCCAGTAAAGGCAGAGGAACTAGCACAGATACGCAGTATTTT. As protein: CASKGRGTSTDTQYF.

This chain uses TRBV5-1 with TRBJ2-2; 10 bases match TRBD1. The germline gives CDR1 SGHRS, CDR2 YFSETQ. The CDR3 runs to 16 residues. The junction had 7 bases not matched to a gene; V was cut back by 4 bases and J by 4 bases. DNA for the CDR3: TGCGCCAGCAGCCACTGGACAGGGGGGATCACCGGGGAGCTGTTTTTT. Amino acids: CASSHWTGGITGELFF.

CDR3 DNA: TGTGCCAGCAGCCGGGCGGGACAGCCTAACTATGGCTACACCTTC. Translated, it gives CASSRAGQPNYGYTF. V is TRBV7-4 and J is TRBJ1-2, with 7 bases fitting TRBD1. CDR3 length equals 15 residues. Germline-derived CDR1 and CDR2 are SGHVT and SQSDAQ. After removal of 5 bases from V and 0 bases from J, the junction contained 6 bases not matched to a gene.

The chain recombines TRBV10-2 with TRBJ1-1; 10 bases map to TRBD1. CDR3 length: 15 residues. V lost 6 bases and J lost 1; bases outside the gene matches: 5. Per the germline V gene, CDR1 is WSHSY and CDR2 is SAAADI. The CDR3 DNA reads as TGCGCCAGCAGAGGGACAGGGGCCCCGAACACTGAAGCTTTCTTT. Residues: CASRGTGAPNTEAFF.

The chain has TRBV27 and TRBJ1-1; possibly TRBD1 for D (6 bases). Looked up from germline, CDR1 is MNHEY and CDR2 is SMNVEV (reference sequence). This CDR3 has 14 amino acids. The germline V and J ends were trimmed by 3 bases and 3 bases, with 11 bases remaining between them. CDR3 in amino acids: CASSFSGADTEAFF. CDR3 bases: TGTGCCAGCAGTTTTTCAGGGGCTGACACTGAAGCTTTCTTT.

This clone was seen once. The V and J genes are TRBV19 and TRBJ1-5, with D hard to call. V lost 8 bases to trimming and J lost 4 bases, with 12 bases between them. The CDR3 has 13 residues. The germline V gene encodes CDR1 LNHDA and CDR2 SQIVND (reference sequence). The CDR3 here is CASRAFSNQPQHF. Here the CDR3 DNA reads TGTGCCAGTCGCGCCTTTTCGAATCAGCCCCAGCATTTT.

The chain recombines TRBV6-5 with TRBJ2-7; 7 nucleotides match TRBD1. The CDR3 contains 15 residues. After removal of 6 bases from V and 5 bases from J, the junction contained 13 bases not matched to a gene. Germline CDR1 reads MNHEY; CDR2 reads SVGAGI. The CDR3 DNA sequence: TGTGCCAGCAGGTCCTCGTACAGGGGTTACCACGAGCAGTACTTC. Its protein product is CASRSSYRGYHEQYF.

The chain employs TRBV5-4 and TRBJ1-1; D not resolved. Trimming removed 1 base at V and 2 bases at J, with 9 bases between. Germline values: CDR1 SGHNT, CDR2 YYREEE (reference sequence). This CDR3 has 14 amino acids. The CDR3 bases are TGTGCCAGCAGCTTGAATCCGAGTAACACTGAAGCTTTCTTT. Amino acids: CASSLNPSNTEAFF.

V and J are TRBV4-1 and TRBJ2-1; 9 bases agree with TRBD2. V lost 0 bases, J lost 1 base, and 7 bases stayed unmatched. The CDR3 loop spans 18 amino acids. From germline, CDR1 is MGHRA and CDR2 YSYEKL. The CDR3 DNA sequence: TGCGCCAGCAGCCAAGAAGAGGGTAGCGGGAGTTCCTACAATGAGCAGTTCTTC. Translation: CASSQEEGSGSSYNEQFF.

The chain links TRBV27 to TRBJ2-3, with a tentative D call TRBD2 (5 bases). The ends were cut back, 3 bases at V and 4 bases at J, with 8 bases in the middle. The CDR3 totals 13 residues. Germline assignment: CDR1 MNHEY and CDR2 SMNVEV (reference sequence). The CDR3 region is CASSFRGSDTQYF. The CDR3 coding sequence is TGTGCCAGCAGTTTTCGGGGATCAGATACGCAGTATTTT.

The chain carries TRBV7-9 and TRBJ1-1; perhaps TRBD1 as D (6 bases). The V gene lost 4 bases and the J gene lost 11 bases, with 20 bases spanning the gap. The germline CDR1 and CDR2 sequences are SEHNR and FQNEAQ (reference sequence). This CDR3 region has 14 residues. DNA for the CDR3: TGTGCCAGCAGCTCCCCCCTGGGGGCACGACGGGCTTTCTTT. This translates into CASSSPLGARRAFF.

The chain employs TRBV3-1 (or the pseudogene TRBV3-2) and TRBJ2-5; TRBD2 matches 8 bases. The length of the CDR3 is 14 residues. The V segment lost 4 bases and the J segment 5 bases; nucleotides outside the gene matches: 6. Germline V gives CDR1 LGHDT, CDR2 YNNKEL (reference sequence). The CDR3 here is CASSLRSGGETQYF. CDR3 in DNA: TGTGCCAGCAGCCTCCGGTCGGGGGGGGAGACCCAGTACTTC.

The chain uses TRBV5-8 and TRBJ2-1; 8 nucleotides match TRBD1. The CDR3 is 13 residues long. The germline V gene has CDR1 SGHTS and CDR2 YDEGEE. V trimming: 7 bases; J trimming: 6 bases; junction bases outside the gene matches: 6. The CDR3 nucleotides are TGTGCCAGCGGTGGACAGGGAGTCAATGAGCAGTTCTTC. It is translated as CASGGQGVNEQFF.

The chain combines TRBV7-2 with TRBJ2-7; TRBD2 is a possible D gene (5 bases). The germline CDR1 and CDR2 sequences are SGHTA and FQGNSA. Trimming stripped 5 bases from V and 0 bases from J, with 14 bases between. CDR3 length: 15 residues. CDR3 sequence: CASSGRGGPSYEQYF. Here the CDR3 DNA reads TGTGCCAGCAGCGGTAGAGGAGGCCCCTCCTACGAGCAGTACTTC.

V is TRBV3-1 (or the pseudogene TRBV3-2) and J is TRBJ2-3; possibly TRBD2 for D (7 bases). Germline lookup yields CDR1 LGHDT and CDR2 YNNKEL (reference sequence). This CDR3 is built from 14 residues. V gave up 7 bases and J gave up 4 bases, with 15 bases separating them. Here the CDR3 reads CASKGGGTPDTQYF. CDR3 DNA sequence: TGTGCCAGCAAGGGAGGGGGTACCCCAGATACGCAGTATTTT.

The J gene is TRBJ2-7, the V gene TRBV5-4; no reliable D call. The CDR3 is 14 residues long. CDR1 SGHNT and CDR2 YYREEE come from the germline V gene (reference sequence). Trimming stripped 0 bases from V and 2 bases from J, with 9 bases between. CDR3 nucleotides: TGTGCCAGCAGCTTGGCGGGTTTAGCCTACGAGCAGTACTTC. Protein: CASSLAGLAYEQYF.

The chain joins TRBV5-1 to TRBJ2-1; 7 nucleotides agree with TRBD2. Trimming at V came to 5 bases and at J to 6 bases, leaving 8 bases not matched to a gene. CDR1 SGHRS and CDR2 YFSETQ come from the germline V gene. The CDR3 totals 14 residues. CDR3 coding DNA: TGCGCCAGCAGTGGGGCGGGAGTAATCAATGAGCAGTTCTTC. Its protein is CASSGAGVINEQFF.

V and J are TRBV6-5 and TRBJ1-1, with 8 bases that match TRBD1. V lost 6 bases, J lost 0 bases, and 6 bases stayed unmatched. This CDR3 has 15 residues. Looked up from germline, CDR1 is MNHEY and CDR2 is SVGAGI. The CDR3 DNA reads TGTGCCAGCAGCCTACGGACAGGGATGAACACTGAAGCTTTCTTT. Protein product: CASSLRTGMNTEAFF.

The chain uses TRBV5-1 and TRBJ2-1, with 14 bases identical to TRBD2. The V segment lost 4 bases and the J segment 0 bases; nucleotides outside the gene matches: 6. CDR3 length equals 18 residues. Germline CDR1 and CDR2: SGHRS and YFSETQ. CDR3 bases: TGCGCCAGCAGCCCCCGGACTAGCGGGGGGAGCTCCTACAATGAGCAGTTCTTC. It specifies CASSPRTSGGSSYNEQFF.

The J gene is TRBJ2-6, the V gene TRBV9; D unresolved. Germline CDR1 reads SGDLS; CDR2 reads YYNGEE. The V end was cut by 3 bases, the J end by 4 bases, with 8 bases between. The CDR3 extends over 14 amino acids. This CDR3 reads CASSARTGANVLTF. CDR3 nucleotide sequence: TGTGCCAGCAGCGCGAGAACCGGGGCCAACGTCCTGACTTTC.